This T cell receptor beta chain was found in a study of shared clonotypes between healthy human individuals. Notes on the study in general: Naive CD4 clonotypes overlapped across a handful of donors at approximately 5.3%. The low donor count limited represented genetic and exposure-history diversity. Shared clonotypes across all four donors exceeded non-shared ones in generation probability.

After removal of 4 bases from V and 11 bases from J, the junction contained 11 bases not matched to a gene. This CDR3 has 14 residues. Germline loops: CDR1 SNHLY, CDR2 FYNNEI. As for this clone: Its target is not known.

Only Caucasian adults living in Nashville, Tennessee served as donors. Repertoires were generated with immunoSEQ multiplex PCR, while TCRdb's copy carries only in-frame clones and drops some. The sample yields 2 million to 2.5 million clones, 85% to 95% seen once. The TCR comes from a man aged 18 to 29 in good health. Some clones in this sample may be carry-over from other donors' samples. The sequencing sample was made of naive CD4+ T cells from PBMCs. As for subset: CD45RA+ positively selected. This rearrangement joins TRBV2 to TRBJ1-5; 7 bases fit TRBD1. The CDR3 loop is CASSAAGGESAQHF. The CDR3 nucleotides are TGTGCCAGCAGTGCGGCAGGGGGAGAATCAGCCCAGCATTTT. Looking up the rest from reference TRBV2 and TRBJ1-5 gives the full variable domain: EPEVTQTPSHQVTQMGQEVILRCVPISNHLYFYWYRQILGQKVEFLVSFYNNEISEKSEIFDDQFSVERPDGSNFTLKIRSTKLEDSAMYFCASSAAGGESAQHFGDGTRLSIL.